A single sample gave rise to the 29 T cell receptor beta chains below, sequenced in a study of beta chain features in type 1 diabetes. The study reverse transcribed the entire isolated RNA, so it sequenced expressed TCRB transcripts. Repertoires were generated with immunoSEQ multiplex PCR, while TCRdb's copy carries only in-frame clones and drops some. The sample consists of 150,000 to 200,000 clones, about 13% of them appearing once. Sequenced sample: central memory CD4+ T cells from blood. Source of these receptors: a woman aged 18-29 years in good health.

This clone was observed a handful of times. CDR3: CAWSDGTRPAGETQYF. Written as DNA, the CDR3 is TGTGCCTGGAGTGATGGAACTCGGCCAGCCGGGGAGACCCAGTACTTC. The chain carries TRBV30 and TRBJ2-5; unclear D gene. The V end lost 1 base, the J end lost 5 bases, and 20 bases lay between the germline ends. CDR3 length: 16 residues. CDR1 is GTSNPN, CDR2 SVGIG, per germline (reference sequence).

This clone was seen more than once but under ten times. This chain links TRBV6-5 with TRBJ2-7, with D tentatively TRBD1 (5 bases). In germline, CDR1 is MNHEY, CDR2 SVGAGI. Trimming shortened V by 11 bases and J by 2 bases, and 7 bases separated the two germline ends. The CDR3 sequence is 10 residues long. DNA of the CDR3: TGTGCCGTGGGGCCCTACGAGCAGTACTTC. Protein product: CAVGPYEQYF.

This clone was picked up many times. The V gene is TRBV19, the J gene TRBJ2-4; D is possibly TRBD2 (5 bases). V lost 4 bases and J lost 10, with 8 bases in between. The CDR3 length is 11 residues. CDR1 LNHDA and CDR2 SQIVND come from the germline V gene (reference sequence). CDR3 nucleotides: TGTGCCAGTAGTAGCCGGGGAATTCAGTACTTC. Translated: CASSSRGIQYF.

This clone was seen more than once but under ten times. The rearrangement uses TRBV5-1 and TRBJ2-5; weak D call: TRBD1 (5 bases). Germline values: CDR1 SGHRS, CDR2 YFSETQ. There are 13 residues in the CDR3. Between the trimmed V and J ends, which lost 2 bases and 5 bases, there was a span of 10 bases. CDR3 nucleotide sequence: TGCGCCAGCAGCTTCCAGGGTCGGGAGACCCAGTACTTC. Its translation: CASSFQGRETQYF.

About this clone: Other DNA sequences in the sample encode the same CDR3. The chain has TRBV5-1 and TRBJ2-1, with 16 bases identical to TRBD2. The V gene's germline CDR1 is SGHRS and CDR2 YFSETQ. V dropped 3 bases and J dropped 6; count of bases not matched to a gene: 3. The CDR3 has 16 residues. The CDR3 spells CASSSGTSGRANEQFF. The CDR3 DNA is TGCGCCAGCAGCTCAGGGACTAGCGGGAGGGCCAATGAGCAGTTCTTC.

This clone was picked up a small number of times. The chain joins TRBV7-9 to TRBJ1-1, with 12 nucleotides matching TRBD1. This CDR3 region has 15 residues. CDR1 and CDR2 from the germline V gene are SEHNR and FQNEAQ (reference sequence). Trimming removed 6 bases from V and 4 bases from J; junction bases left unmatched: 6. The DNA for the CDR3 is TGTGCCAGCAGGGGGACAGGGGGCGCTTCCACTGAAGCTTTCTTT. Its translation is CASRGTGGASTEAFF.

This clone came up a few times. The J gene is TRBJ2-7, the V gene TRBV6-5; D is possibly TRBD2 (6 bases). The CDR3 runs 14 residues. Trimming removed 2 bases at V and 6 bases at J, with 14 bases between. Germline CDR1 reads MNHEY; CDR2 reads SVGAGI. CDR3 amino acids: CASSYRGVSSEQYF. The CDR3 bases are TGTGCCAGCAGTTACCGCGGGGTATCCAGCGAGCAGTACTTC.

V gene TRBV19 combines with J gene TRBJ1-5; TRBD1 aligns across 11 bases. The V gene's germline CDR1 is LNHDA and CDR2 SQIVND (reference sequence). The CDR3 consists of 16 residues. V was clipped by 5 bases and J by 5 bases; unmatched bases: 8. This chain's CDR3 is CASSPRTGGRDQPQHF. The CDR3 nucleotides are TGTGCCAGTAGTCCAAGGACAGGGGGCAGGGATCAGCCCCAGCATTTT.

CDR3 in amino acids: CASSRTSGNYNEQFF. CDR3 DNA sequence: TGTGCCAGCAGCCGAACTAGCGGGAACTACAATGAGCAGTTCTTC. The chain recombines TRBV7-3 with TRBJ2-1, with 10 bases that match TRBD2. This CDR3 comprises 15 residues. V shed 5 bases and J 3 bases; nucleotides not matched to a gene: 4. Germline V gene sequence: CDR1 SGHTA, CDR2 FQGTGA.

The chain recombines TRBV7-2 with TRBJ1-5; D not resolved. The CDR3 extends over 14 amino acids. V was trimmed by 5 bases and J by 4 bases, leaving 12 bases between them. Looked up from germline, CDR1 is SGHTA and CDR2 is FQGNSA. The CDR3 region has the DNA TGTGCCAGCAGCGCCGGGAGCTTTAATCAGCCCCAGCATTTT. It codes for CASSAGSFNQPQHF. Variable domain in full (rest from reference TRBV7-2 and TRBJ1-5): GAGVSQSPSNKVTEKGKDVELRCDPISGHTALYWYRQSLGQGLEFLIYFQGNSAPDKSGLPSDRFSAERTGGSVSTLTIQRTQQEDSAVYLCASSAGSFNQPQHFGDGTRLSIL.

This clone was seen a few times. The chain links TRBV9 to TRBJ2-3, with D maybe TRBD1 (6 bases). Looked up from germline, CDR1 is SGDLS and CDR2 is YYNGEE. This CDR3 is built from 15 residues. V was trimmed by 4 bases and J by 6 bases, leaving 18 bases between them. CDR3 sequence reads: CASSQTGEYGDTQYF. CDR3 DNA sequence: TGTGCCAGCAGCCAGACAGGCGAATACGGGGATACGCAGTATTTT.

This clone occurred a few times. This chain links TRBV15 with TRBJ1-2, with D hard to call. This CDR3 spans 15 amino acids. Germline CDR1 and CDR2: LNHNV and YYDKDF (reference sequence). Trimming pared 0 bases from V and 2 bases from J, leaving 10 bases between. CDR3 coding DNA: TGTGCCACCAGCAGAGAGGGCTTCTCCAACTATGGCTACACCTTC. It codes for CATSREGFSNYGYTF.

The sample holds a few counts of this clone. The rearrangement links TRBV7-2 to TRBJ1-2; no clear D gene. The CDR3 sequence is 13 residues long. Trimming stripped 2 bases from V and 1 base from J, with 5 bases between. The germline gives CDR1 SGHTA, CDR2 FQGNSA. This CDR3 is CASSLLSNYGYTF. CDR3 bases: TGTGCCAGCAGCTTACTCAGTAACTATGGCTACACCTTC. Complete variable domain (other parts from reference TRBV7-2 and TRBJ1-2): GAGVSQSPSNKVTEKGKDVELRCDPISGHTALYWYRQSLGQGLEFLIYFQGNSAPDKSGLPSDRFSAERTGGSVSTLTIQRTQQEDSAVYLCASSLLSNYGYTFGSGTRLTVV.

The J gene is TRBJ1-1, the V gene TRBV28; D unresolved. V lost 9 bases and J lost 1, with 6 bases in between. This CDR3 comprises 11 residues. Germline V gene lookup returns CDR1 MDHEN and CDR2 SYDVKM. The CDR3 nucleotides are TGTGCCAGAGTTAGGAACACTGAAGCTTTCTTT. Translated: CARVRNTEAFF.

The gene calls are TRBV30 and TRBJ2-7, with unresolved D. The V end was cut by 3 bases, the J end by 0 bases, with 12 bases between. From germline, CDR1 is GTSNPN and CDR2 SVGIG (reference sequence). The CDR3 is 14 amino acids. The CDR3 protein is CAWSPRSLSYEQYF. Here the CDR3 DNA reads TGTGCCTGGAGCCCCCGTTCCCTCTCCTACGAGCAGTACTTC.

The chain recombines TRBV30 with TRBJ2-3; 11 nucleotides align to TRBD2. Germline V CDR1 and CDR2: GTSNPN, SVGIG (reference sequence). The J segment lost 5 bases and the V segment lost 3 bases, leaving 7 bases of the junction unmatched. The CDR3 extends over 15 amino acids. The CDR3 coding sequence is TGTGCCTGGAGGTCCACTAGCGGGAGTATAGATACGCAGTATTTT. This gives the protein CAWRSTSGSIDTQYF.

This chain connects TRBV5-4 to TRBJ1-2, with D possibly being TRBD1 (6 bases). Between the trimmed V and J ends, which lost 3 bases and 4 bases, there was a span of 16 bases. The germline gives CDR1 SGHNT, CDR2 YYREEE (reference sequence). This CDR3 spans 15 amino acids. CDR3 in amino acids: CASSSPGQTIYGYTF. The CDR3 DNA is TGTGCCAGCAGCTCCCCTGGACAGACCATCTATGGCTACACCTTC.

The gene calls are TRBV28 and TRBJ1-1; 9 nucleotides line up with TRBD1. The CDR3 has 14 amino acids. Germline V gene lookup returns CDR1 MDHEN and CDR2 SYDVKM. Germline trimming cut 6 bases from V and 5 bases from J; bases unmatched to any gene: 7. CDR3 coding DNA: TGTGCCAGCAGGACGACAGGGGGAAGTACTGAAGCTTTCTTT. Encoded protein: CASRTTGGSTEAFF.

The chain uses TRBV27 and TRBJ1-1; a weak D match, TRBD1 (5 bases). This CDR3 is built from 14 residues. V was pared by 5 bases and J by 7 bases, with 17 bases between. Germline V gene lookup returns CDR1 MNHEY and CDR2 SMNVEV (reference sequence). CDR3 amino acids: CASSGRVQQGEAFF. The CDR3 region has the DNA TGTGCCAGCAGTGGCAGGGTACAGCAAGGTGAAGCTTTCTTT.

The V call is TRBV4-2, the J call TRBJ2-1; 8 nucleotides align to TRBD1. The CDR3 totals 15 residues. V was pared by 4 bases and J by 6 bases, with 8 bases of the junction left unmatched. Germline V gives CDR1 LGHNA, CDR2 YNFKEQ. The CDR3 sequence is CASSPAGQGINEQFF. The CDR3 nucleotides read TGTGCCAGCAGCCCCGCTGGACAGGGAATCAATGAGCAGTTCTTC.

This clone occurred a few times. This chain links TRBV19 with TRBJ2-7, with D unresolved. Germline V gene data show CDR1 as LNHDA and CDR2 as SQIVND (reference sequence). V lost 7 bases, J lost 6 bases, and 19 bases lay in between. The CDR3 sequence is 14 residues long. CDR3 bases: TGTGCCAGTACCACCGTCCCGGGTAACGGCGAGCAGTACTTC. Translated, it gives CASTTVPGNGEQYF. The full variable domain, with the rest looked up from reference TRBV19 and TRBJ2-7, is DGGITQSPKYLFRKEGQNVTLSCEQNLNHDAMYWYRQDPGQGLRLIYYSQIVNDFQKGDIAEGYSVSREKKESFPLTVTSAQKNPTAFYLCASTTVPGNGEQYFGPGTRLTVT.

The chain carries TRBV15 and TRBJ2-7, with TRBD2 identical over 14 bases. The CDR3 consists of 15 residues. The V and J ends lost 5 bases and 5 bases, in that order; junction bases with no gene match: 5. Germline CDR1 and CDR2: LNHNV and YYDKDF (reference sequence). DNA of the CDR3: TGTGCCACCAGCGGCGGGACTAGCGGGAGCCACGAGCAGTACTTC. As protein: CATSGGTSGSHEQYF.

This clone was detected only a few times. The chain links TRBV5-1 to TRBJ2-1, with 8 bases fitting TRBD2. CDR3 length: 17 residues. V lost 0 bases, J lost 5 bases, and 10 bases stayed unmatched. Germline assignment: CDR1 SGHRS and CDR2 YFSETQ. DNA of the CDR3: TGCGCCAGCAGCTTGGTCTCTCGCGGGAGGCCCGACAATGAGCAGTTCTTC. Its translation is CASSLVSRGRPDNEQFF.

Only a few counts were recorded for this clone. The J gene is TRBJ1-2, the V gene TRBV28; perhaps TRBD1 as D (6 bases). The CDR3 runs 17 residues. The germline V and J ends were trimmed by 6 bases and 3 bases, with 23 bases remaining between them. Per germline, CDR1 MDHEN and CDR2 SYDVKM. The CDR3 nucleotides read TGTGCCAGCAGCCCCTCCGGGACACCGGACGGGGACTATGGCTACACCTTC. This sequence encodes CASSPSGTPDGDYGYTF.

The CDR3 DNA sequence: TGTGCCAGCTCGGGAGGTGATACGCAGTATTTT. Translating it yields CASSGGDTQYF. The chain links TRBV5-6 to TRBJ2-3; 7 nucleotides align to TRBD2. With 7 bases clipped from V and 6 bases from J, the junction kept 2 bases outside the gene matches. Germline V CDR1 and CDR2: SGHDT, YYEEEE. This CDR3 spans 11 amino acids.

This clone was seen many times. This CDR3 is CASSLTDRGEQFF. The CDR3 nucleotides read TGCGCCAGCAGCCTCACGGACAGGGGTGAGCAGTTCTTC. The chain combines TRBV4-3 with TRBJ2-1; TRBD1 matches 9 bases. Germline V gene sequence: CDR1 LGHNA, CDR2 YSLEER. The junction had 4 bases not matched to a gene; V was cut back by 4 bases and J by 9 bases. CDR3 length equals 13 residues.

The chain has TRBV15 and TRBJ1-2; possible D gene TRBD1, 6 bases. V was shortened by 5 bases and J by 0 bases, with 13 bases between the two germline ends. CDR1 and CDR2 from the germline V gene are LNHNV and YYDKDF (reference sequence). The CDR3 is made up of 15 amino acids. The CDR3 nucleotides read TGTGCCACCAGCTTCCTGACAGGCGCTAACTATGGCTACACCTTC. It is translated as CATSFLTGANYGYTF.

The J gene is TRBJ1-5, the V gene TRBV20-1; no firm D call. From germline, CDR1 is DFQATT and CDR2 SNEGSKA (reference sequence). The CDR3 sequence is 11 residues long. V lost 6 bases to trimming and J lost 8 bases, with 11 bases between them. CDR3 bases: TGCAGTGCCGGGCGGGAGGAGCCCCAGCATTTT. It is translated as CSAGREEPQHF.

This chain uses TRBV5-4 with TRBJ2-6; D perhaps matches TRBD2 (5 bases). The CDR3 has 15 residues. Germline loops: CDR1 SGHNT, CDR2 YYREEE (reference sequence). V shed 0 bases and J shed 1 base, with 5 bases lying between them. This CDR3 is CASSLAGSGANVLTF. In nucleotides, the CDR3 is TGTGCCAGCAGCTTGGCGGGGTCTGGGGCCAACGTCCTGACTTTC.